This TCR beta chain comes out of a study of technical replicates of blood from a handful of donors. This CDR3 is built from 13 residues. The V end was cut by 0 bases, the J end by 1 base, with 4 bases between. Germline CDR1 is SGHTA and CDR2 is FQGTGA. The protocol was immunoSEQ multiplex PCR, while the TCRdb copy is restricted to in-frame clones and leaves out a portion. Found here are approximately 84,000 clones, 95% to 98% of them singletons; the top ten hold 0.12% to 0.15%. The source of this sequence is a human donor in good health. What was sequenced was T cells isolated from PBMCs. The chain joins TRBV7-3 to TRBJ2-7; D uncertain. The CDR3 sequence: CASSLTQSYEQYF. The CDR3 bases are TGTGCCAGCAGCTTAACCCAGTCCTACGAGCAGTACTTC. Drawing the rest from reference TRBV7-3 and TRBJ2-7, the complete variable domain is GAGVSQTPSNKVTEKGKYVELRCDPISGHTALYWYRQSLGQGPEFLIYFQGTGAADDSGLPNDRFFAVRPEGSVSTLKIQRTERGDSAVYLCASSLTQSYEQYFGPGTRLTVT.